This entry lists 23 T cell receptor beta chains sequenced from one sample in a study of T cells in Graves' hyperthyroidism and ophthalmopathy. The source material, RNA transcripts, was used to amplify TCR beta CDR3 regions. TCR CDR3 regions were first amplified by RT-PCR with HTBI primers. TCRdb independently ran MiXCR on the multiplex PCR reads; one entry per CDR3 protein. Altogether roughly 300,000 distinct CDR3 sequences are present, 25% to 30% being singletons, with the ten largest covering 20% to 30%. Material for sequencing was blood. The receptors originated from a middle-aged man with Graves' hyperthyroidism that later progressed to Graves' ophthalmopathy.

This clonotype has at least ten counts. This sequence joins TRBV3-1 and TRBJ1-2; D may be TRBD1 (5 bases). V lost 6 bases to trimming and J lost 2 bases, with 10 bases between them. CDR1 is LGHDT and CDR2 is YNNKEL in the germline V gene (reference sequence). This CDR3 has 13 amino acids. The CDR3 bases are TGTGCCAGCAGGGGACGGAACAACTATGGCTACACCTTC. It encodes CASRGRNNYGYTF.

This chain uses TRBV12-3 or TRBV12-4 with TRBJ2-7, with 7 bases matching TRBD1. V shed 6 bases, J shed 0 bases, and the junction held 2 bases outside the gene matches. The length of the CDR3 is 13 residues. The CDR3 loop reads CASRWTGSYEQYF. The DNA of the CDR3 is TGTGCCAGCAGATGGACAGGCTCCTACGAGCAGTACTTC.

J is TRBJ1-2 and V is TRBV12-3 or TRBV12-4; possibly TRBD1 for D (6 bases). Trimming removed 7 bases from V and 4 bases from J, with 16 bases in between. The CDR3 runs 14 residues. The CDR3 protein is CASTLGGQGYGYTF. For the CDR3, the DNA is TGTGCCAGCACCCTTGGGGGGCAAGGCTATGGCTACACCTTC.

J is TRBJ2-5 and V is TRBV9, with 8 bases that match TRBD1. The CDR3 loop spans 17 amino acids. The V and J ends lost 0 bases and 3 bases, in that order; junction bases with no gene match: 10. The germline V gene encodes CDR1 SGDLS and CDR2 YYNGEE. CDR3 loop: CASSVGSGGALEETQYF. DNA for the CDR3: TGTGCCAGCAGCGTAGGGTCAGGGGGCGCATTGGAAGAGACCCAGTACTTC.

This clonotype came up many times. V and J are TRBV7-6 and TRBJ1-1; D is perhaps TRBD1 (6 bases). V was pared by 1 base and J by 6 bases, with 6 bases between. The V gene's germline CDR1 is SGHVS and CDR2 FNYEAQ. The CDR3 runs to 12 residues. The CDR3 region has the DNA TGTGCCAGCAGCTTAGGGACAGCTGAAGCTTTCTTT. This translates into CASSLGTAEAFF.

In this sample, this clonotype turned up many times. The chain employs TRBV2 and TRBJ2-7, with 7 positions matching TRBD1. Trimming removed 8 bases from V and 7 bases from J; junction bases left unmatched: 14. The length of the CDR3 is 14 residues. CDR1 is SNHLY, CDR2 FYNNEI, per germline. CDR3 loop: CASGMTGRTSEQYF. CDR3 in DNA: TGTGCCAGCGGAATGACAGGGCGAACTAGTGAGCAGTACTTC.

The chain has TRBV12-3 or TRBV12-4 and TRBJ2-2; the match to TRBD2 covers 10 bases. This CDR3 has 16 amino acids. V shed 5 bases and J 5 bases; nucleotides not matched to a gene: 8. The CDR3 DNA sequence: TGTGCCAGCAGTGTGCCTAGCGGGAGTCGTACCGGGGAGCTGTTTTTT. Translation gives CASSVPSGSRTGELFF.

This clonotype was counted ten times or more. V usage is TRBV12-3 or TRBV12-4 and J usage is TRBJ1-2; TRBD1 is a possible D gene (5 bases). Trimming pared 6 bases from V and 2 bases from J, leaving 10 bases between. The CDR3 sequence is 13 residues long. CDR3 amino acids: CASRRGPNYGYTF. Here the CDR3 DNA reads TGTGCCAGCAGACGGGGACCAAACTATGGCTACACCTTC.

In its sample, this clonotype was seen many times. The CDR3 sequence: CASSFGTSYSGELFF. CDR3 nucleotides: TGCGCCAGCAGCTTTGGGACTAGTTACTCCGGGGAGCTGTTTTTT. This chain connects TRBV5-1 to TRBJ2-2; 8 bases match TRBD2. Per the germline V gene, CDR1 is SGHRS and CDR2 is YFSETQ. This CDR3 has 15 amino acids. The junction had 6 bases not matched to a gene; V was cut back by 2 bases and J by 6 bases.

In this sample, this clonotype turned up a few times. The chain's CDR3 is CASSYSSGAHTGELFF. As DNA, the CDR3 is TGTGCCAGCAGTTACTCCTCGGGAGCCCACACCGGGGAGCTGTTTTTT. The J gene is TRBJ2-2, the V gene TRBV6-2 or TRBV6-3, with a weak D call TRBD2 (6 bases). Per germline, CDR1 MNHEY and CDR2 SVGEGT. The CDR3 contains 16 residues. V was shortened by 0 bases and J by 3 bases, with 11 bases between the two germline ends.

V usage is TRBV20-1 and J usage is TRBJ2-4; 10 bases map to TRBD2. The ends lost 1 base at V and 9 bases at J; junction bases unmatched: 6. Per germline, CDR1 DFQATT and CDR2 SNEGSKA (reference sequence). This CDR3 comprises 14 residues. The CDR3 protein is CSARGSGGGSIQYF. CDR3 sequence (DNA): TGCAGTGCTAGAGGGAGCGGGGGGGGTAGCATTCAGTACTTC.

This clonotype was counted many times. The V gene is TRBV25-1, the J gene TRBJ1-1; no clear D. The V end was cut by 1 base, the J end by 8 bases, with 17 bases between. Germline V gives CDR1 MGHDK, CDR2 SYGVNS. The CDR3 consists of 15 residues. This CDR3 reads CASSESVRAIGEAFF. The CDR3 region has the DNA TGTGCCAGCAGTGAATCGGTAAGGGCCATCGGAGAAGCTTTCTTT.

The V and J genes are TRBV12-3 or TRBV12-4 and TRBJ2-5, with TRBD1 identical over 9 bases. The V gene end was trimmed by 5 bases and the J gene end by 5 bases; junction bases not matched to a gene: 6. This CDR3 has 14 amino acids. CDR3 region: CASSNRGPKETQYF. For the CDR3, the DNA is TGTGCCAGCAGTAACAGGGGGCCGAAGGAGACCCAGTACTTC.

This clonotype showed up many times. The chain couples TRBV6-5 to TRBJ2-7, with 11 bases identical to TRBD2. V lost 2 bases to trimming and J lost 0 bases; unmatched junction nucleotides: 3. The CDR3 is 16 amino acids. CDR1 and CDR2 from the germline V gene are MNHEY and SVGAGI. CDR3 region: CASSYQGLAASYEQYF. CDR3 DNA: TGTGCCAGCAGTTACCAGGGACTAGCGGCCTCCTACGAGCAGTACTTC.

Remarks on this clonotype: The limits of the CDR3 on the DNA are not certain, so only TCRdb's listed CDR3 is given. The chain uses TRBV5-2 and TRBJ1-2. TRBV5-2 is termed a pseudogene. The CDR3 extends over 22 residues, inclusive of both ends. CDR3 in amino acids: CASKLAGDNYEQYFGPGKGYTF.

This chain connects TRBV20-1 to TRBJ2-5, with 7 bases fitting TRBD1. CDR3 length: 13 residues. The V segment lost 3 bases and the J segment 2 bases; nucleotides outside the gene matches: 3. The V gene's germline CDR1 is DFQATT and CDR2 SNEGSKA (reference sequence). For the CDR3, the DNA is TGCAGTGCTAGTACAGGGGTGCAAGAGACCCAGTACTTC. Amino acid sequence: CSASTGVQETQYF.

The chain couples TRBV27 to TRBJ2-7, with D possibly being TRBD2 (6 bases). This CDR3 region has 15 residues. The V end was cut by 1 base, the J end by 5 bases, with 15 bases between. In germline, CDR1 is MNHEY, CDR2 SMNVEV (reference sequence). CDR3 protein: CASSLFGGIGDEQYF. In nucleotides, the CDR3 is TGTGCCAGCAGTTTATTCGGCGGGATCGGTGACGAGCAGTACTTC.

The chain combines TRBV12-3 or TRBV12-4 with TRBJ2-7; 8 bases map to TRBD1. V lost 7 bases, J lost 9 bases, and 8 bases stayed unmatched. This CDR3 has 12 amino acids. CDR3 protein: CASTQGAQRQYF. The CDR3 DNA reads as TGTGCCAGCACCCAGGGGGCGCAGCGGCAGTACTTC.

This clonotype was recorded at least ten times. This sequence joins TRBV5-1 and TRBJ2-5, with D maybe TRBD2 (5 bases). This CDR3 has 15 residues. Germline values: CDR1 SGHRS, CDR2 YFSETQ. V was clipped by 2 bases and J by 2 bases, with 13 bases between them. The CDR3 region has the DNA TGCGCCAGCAGCTTCCTGACTACGCCACAAGAGACCCAGTACTTC. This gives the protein CASSFLTTPQETQYF.

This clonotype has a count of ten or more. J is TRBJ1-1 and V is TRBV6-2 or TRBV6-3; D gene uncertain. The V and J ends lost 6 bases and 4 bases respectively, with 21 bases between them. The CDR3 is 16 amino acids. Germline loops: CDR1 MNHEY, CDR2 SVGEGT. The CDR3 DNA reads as TGTGCCAGCAGCCCCTACGTAAGGATGCGGGGCACTGAAGCTTTCTTT. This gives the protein CASSPYVRMRGTEAFF.

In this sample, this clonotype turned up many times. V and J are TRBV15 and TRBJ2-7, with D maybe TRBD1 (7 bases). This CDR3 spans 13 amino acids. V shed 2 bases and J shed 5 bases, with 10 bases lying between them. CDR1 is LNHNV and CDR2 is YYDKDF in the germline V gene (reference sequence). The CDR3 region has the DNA TGTGCCACCAGCAGACAGGGGGGTAACGAGCAGTACTTC. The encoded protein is CATSRQGGNEQYF.

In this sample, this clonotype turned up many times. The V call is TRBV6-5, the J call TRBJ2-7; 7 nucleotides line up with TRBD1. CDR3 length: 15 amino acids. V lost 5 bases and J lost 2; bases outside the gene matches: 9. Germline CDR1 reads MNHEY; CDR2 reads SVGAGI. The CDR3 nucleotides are TGTGCCAGCAGTAACCCGAACAGGGGAACCTACGAGCAGTACTTC. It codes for CASSNPNRGTYEQYF.

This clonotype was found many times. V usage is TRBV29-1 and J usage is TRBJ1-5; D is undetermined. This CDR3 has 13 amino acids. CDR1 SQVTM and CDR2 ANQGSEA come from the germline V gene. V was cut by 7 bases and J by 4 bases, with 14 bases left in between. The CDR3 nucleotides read TGCAGCGGGGGAGGCGGCCGGAATCAGCCCCAGCATTTT. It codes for CSGGGGRNQPQHF.